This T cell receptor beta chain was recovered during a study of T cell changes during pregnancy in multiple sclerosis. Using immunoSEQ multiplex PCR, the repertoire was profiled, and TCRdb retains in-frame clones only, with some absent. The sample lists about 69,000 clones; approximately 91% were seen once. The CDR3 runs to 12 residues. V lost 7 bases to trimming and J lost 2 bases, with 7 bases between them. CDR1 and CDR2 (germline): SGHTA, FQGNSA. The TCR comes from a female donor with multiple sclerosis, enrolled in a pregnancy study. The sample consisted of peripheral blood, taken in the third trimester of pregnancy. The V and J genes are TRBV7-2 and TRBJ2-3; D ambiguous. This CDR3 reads CASTEYTDTQYF. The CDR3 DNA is TGTGCCAGCACCGAGTACACAGATACGCAGTATTTT. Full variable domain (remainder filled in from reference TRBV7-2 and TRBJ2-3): GAGVSQSPSNKVTEKGKDVELRCDPISGHTALYWYRQSLGQGLEFLIYFQGNSAPDKSGLPSDRFSAERTGGSVSTLTIQRTQQEDSAVYLCASTEYTDTQYFGPGTRLTVL.